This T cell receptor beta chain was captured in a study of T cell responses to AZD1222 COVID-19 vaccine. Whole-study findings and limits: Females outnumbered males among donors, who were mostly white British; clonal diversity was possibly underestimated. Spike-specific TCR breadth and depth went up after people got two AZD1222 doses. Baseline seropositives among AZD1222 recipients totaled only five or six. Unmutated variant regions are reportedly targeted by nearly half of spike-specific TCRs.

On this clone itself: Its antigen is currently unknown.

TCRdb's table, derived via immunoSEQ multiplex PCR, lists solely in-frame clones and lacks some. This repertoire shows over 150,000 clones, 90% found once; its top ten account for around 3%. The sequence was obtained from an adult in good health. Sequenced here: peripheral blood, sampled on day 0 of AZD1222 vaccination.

Written as DNA, the CDR3 is TGTGCCAGCAGCCCGCAGGGGGCGAGCGACTATGGCTACACCTTC. It is translated as CASSPQGASDYGYTF. This chain joins TRBV7-3 and TRBJ1-2; 8 nucleotides agree with TRBD1. V lost 5 bases, J lost 3 bases, and 8 bases stayed unmatched. The germline V gene has CDR1 SGHTA and CDR2 FQGTGA. The CDR3 extends over 15 amino acids.